This T cell receptor (beta chain) comes out of a study of cytomegalovirus exposure and HLA in healthy donors. Details on this clone: The antigen remains undetermined.

General study points: An Asian-associated ancestry cluster reportedly showed fewer N-insertions than the approximately 670-donor mean in a later analysis. The majority of TCR sequences were rare, yet some public TCRs appeared in many donors.

Germline values: CDR1 SGHTA, CDR2 FQGNSA. Trimming removed 1 base from V and 4 bases from J; junction bases left unmatched: 3. This CDR3 has 16 amino acids. It was with 60 Vbeta and 13 Jbeta primers that the PCR ran. Profiling relied on immunoSEQ multiplex PCR, and the TCRdb table lists in-frame clones only, not all of them. This repertoire shows fewer than 200,000 clones, about 80% found once; its top ten account for roughly 1.9%. Though nominally healthy at sampling, donors likely had unrecorded immune exposures. This receptor was taken from a female donor in good health and CMV-seronegative. Sequenced input: PBMCs. The chain uses TRBV7-2 and TRBJ2-1, with 11 positions matching TRBD2. CDR3 protein: CASSLVASGGYNEQFF. The CDR3 bases are TGTGCCAGCAGCTTAGTTGCTAGCGGGGGGTACAATGAGCAGTTCTTC. Based on the CDR3 plus reference TRBV7-2 and TRBJ2-1, the full variable domain is GAGVSQSPSNKVTEKGKDVELRCDPISGHTALYWYRQSLGQGLEFLIYFQGNSAPDKSGLPSDRFSAERTGGSVSTLTIQRTQQEDSAVYLCASSLVASGGYNEQFFGPGTRLTVL.